This T cell receptor (beta chain) stems from a study of T cell changes during pregnancy in multiple sclerosis. Sequenced by immunoSEQ multiplex PCR; TCRdb stores in-frame clones only, minus some. The sample consists of some 54,000 clones, around 94% of them appearing once. This receptor was identified in a female donor with multiple sclerosis, enrolled in a pregnancy study. Sequences were derived from CD8+ T cells from peripheral blood mononuclear cells, sampled in the third trimester of pregnancy.

CDR3 protein: CASSLIAGLEQYF. CDR3 bases: TGTGCCAGCAGTTTAATAGCGGGACTCGAGCAGTACTTC. The chain links TRBV27 to TRBJ2-7; 8 bases match TRBD2. V was pared by 2 bases and J by 6 bases, with 3 bases of the junction left unmatched. The CDR3 contains 13 residues. Germline lookup yields CDR1 MNHEY and CDR2 SMNVEV (reference sequence).